The 6 T cell receptor beta chains listed next were all sequenced from one sample in a study of T-cell reconstitution after alpha-beta-depleted transplantation in children listed by TCRdb under 2016. Library prep was done by PCR. The reads were generated on an Illumina HiSeq 2500. TCR libraries were prepared with molecular barcoding, using unique molecular identifiers to normalize TCRbeta repertoire quantification. Starting from the raw public reads, TCRdb applied fastp trimming at Q25, assembled clones with MiXCR and retained in-frame beta chains. Here each entry gathers all rows of one CDR3 protein and keeps the most common genes and DNA. The table for this sample lists some 280,000 distinct CDR3 sequences; more than 8% of them were counted only once. The ten largest clones capture around 10% of the sample. The sequenced sample was PBMCs from the stem cell graft donor, obtained from the stem cell graft. Receptors originate from a human donor who donated a stem cell graft to a child with SCID.

This clonotype was recorded a few times. The V call is TRBV9, the J call TRBJ2-1; 12 bases map to TRBD1. This CDR3 region has 16 residues. V lost 0 bases, J lost 7 bases, and 5 bases stayed unmatched. The germline V gene has CDR1 SGDLS and CDR2 YYNGEE. CDR3 loop: CASSVVRDRGQNEQFF. The CDR3 DNA sequence: TGTGCCAGCAGCGTAGTAAGGGACAGGGGGCAAAATGAGCAGTTCTTC. Filled out from reference TRBV9 and TRBJ2-1, the complete variable domain reads DSGVTQTPKHLITATGQRVTLRCSPRSGDLSVYWYQQSLDQGLQFLIQYYNGEERAKGNILERFSAQQFPDLHSELNLSSLELGDSALYFCASSVVRDRGQNEQFFGPGTRLTVL.

This clonotype showed up many times. The chain recombines TRBV20-1 with TRBJ2-4; D is unresolved. Trimming stripped 1 base from V and 1 base from J, with 5 bases between. The CDR3 has 13 residues. The V gene's germline CDR1 is DFQATT and CDR2 SNEGSKA (reference sequence). CDR3 nucleotide sequence: TGCAGTGCTAGAGCCGAGGCCAAAAACATTCAGTACTTC. Translation gives CSARAEAKNIQYF.

The chain employs TRBV2 and TRBJ2-7; D unclear. Germline CDR1 reads SNHLY; CDR2 reads FYNNEI. V was cut by 9 bases and J by 1 base, with 10 bases left in between. The CDR3 is 12 residues long. DNA for the CDR3: TGTGCCAGTATCATCCGGTCCTACGAGCAGTACTTC. Translating it yields CASIIRSYEQYF.

This clonotype has more than one count but fewer than ten. The chain combines TRBV7-3 with TRBJ2-5; D is undetermined. Trimming took 2 bases from V and 4 from J, leaving 17 bases between them. The CDR3 consists of 16 residues. The V gene's germline CDR1 is SGHTA and CDR2 FQGTGA. Here the CDR3 DNA reads TGTGCCAGCAGCTTATCTTGGGCCTCGCCAGGAGAGACCCAGTACTTC. This gives the protein CASSLSWASPGETQYF.

The chain recombines TRBV5-1 with TRBJ2-3, with a tentative D call TRBD1 (6 bases). Germline-derived CDR1 and CDR2 are SGHRS and YFSETQ. The CDR3 covers 15 residues. V gave up 0 bases and J gave up 5 bases, with 13 bases separating them. The CDR3 coding sequence is TGCGCCAGCAGCTTGGACAGGGCCCTGGAAGATACGCAGTATTTT. This encodes CASSLDRALEDTQYF.

By share, this clonotype counts as medium-sized. J is TRBJ2-7 and V is TRBV5-1; D uncertain. The CDR3 is made up of 13 amino acids. V dropped 0 bases and J dropped 4 bases, with 8 bases sitting between them. The germline gives CDR1 SGHRS, CDR2 YFSETQ. The CDR3 reads CASSLEGRYEQYF. The CDR3 DNA sequence: TGCGCCAGCAGCTTGGAGGGCAGGTACGAGCAGTACTTC.